Listed here is a single T cell receptor beta chain. Its antigen target is currently unknown. The input lacks base qualities; no much larger clone sits a single base away. V is clipped by 2 bases and J by 4 bases, and the sequence between their germline boundaries is 15 bases long. The germline V gene specifies SGHRS as CDR1 and YFSETQ as CDR2. The cysteine opens and the phenylalanine closes a CDR3 of 15 amino acids. The sequence is cut down to CDR3 DNA, 45 bases in frame from base 1. The source of the sample is a study of cytomegalovirus exposure and HLA in healthy donors (dated by TCRdb to 2016 to 2017). About the investigation overall: According to an earlier analysis of 587 of the donors, about 179 million T cells yielded over 90 million unique TCR beta sequences and about 300 Gb of sequence data. An early release covering over 500 HLA-typed donors comprised about 300 gigabases of sequencing data and approximately 80 million unique TCR sequences. Of the roughly 390 genotyped donors, more than 75% were placed in the genetic ancestry cluster associated with self-reported Caucasian donors. The study aimed to test whether cataloging public T cell receptors could reveal signatures of past pathogen exposure. Using immunosequencing, the study profiled T cell repertoires from around 680 subjects and related those repertoires to cytomegalovirus serostatus. A separate validation cohort of approximately 130 different subjects was used in addition to the approximately 670-subject first cohort. High-throughput TCR immunosequencing, statistical association of individual TCRs with disease status, and machine learning were combined to predict cytomegalovirus infection status. To study patterns of TCR occurrence, a later analysis re-analyzed previously published TCR beta repertoires from 550 to 800 donors and added high-resolution HLA genotyping. The later analysis used no new phenotypic data to find candidate immune exposures, relying instead on TCR beta sequences and their occurrence across donors. To decide whether each TCR beta V gene segment behaved as functional or pseudogenic, an earlier analysis of several hundred of the donors relied on high-throughput TCR beta sequencing. Alongside the repertoire data, information on donor age, sex, ethnicity and CMV serostatus was compiled. Genome-wide SNP genotypes for about 65% of the 666 donors were used in a later genetic analysis, which treated that subset as a discovery cohort. Every repertoire in the discovery cohort had been generated on one and the same sequencing platform. Class I and class II HLA loci were covered by the typing at four-digit resolution. The number of donors typed differed by locus, with roughly 620-630 for A, B, C, DRB1 and DQB1, 522 for DQA1, approximately 580 for DPA1, and some 440 for DPB1. A handful of DR-DQ haplotypes were handled as single units for association and clustering because linkage in the cohort was strong. Among roughly 370 genotyped donors of the cohort, an average of approximately 230,000 unique TCR beta nucleotide sequences were sequenced per donor, around 20% of them non-productive.

The cohort was made up of 666 healthy bone marrow donors. Cohort members were all nominally healthy when sampled, although unrecorded immune exposures were likely present. The donor tested CMV seropositive and was one of the 289 seropositive cohort members. Each donor provided a peripheral blood sample, and peripheral blood mononuclear cells were used for TCR beta sequencing. The Qiagen DNeasy Blood Extraction Kit was used to extract genomic DNA from the blood cell samples. The paper as a whole reports these results and caveats: While some public TCRs were present in many individuals, most TCR sequences turned up only very rarely across donors. Cytomegalovirus status was reported to be diagnosed by the classifier with high specificity and sensitivity in both the original and validation cohorts. The authors suggested that the approach could potentially be extended to other disease states and immunological phenotypes. Strong co-occurrence of HLA alleles, especially DR and DQ, made assigning TCR associations to individual alleles difficult. An association between a missense DCLRE1C variant and V-gene and J-gene trimming of TCR beta chains was found in a later genetic analysis and replicated in an independent cohort. According to a later genetic analysis, donors in an Asian-associated ancestry cluster had fewer N-insertions in productive TCRs than the roughly 660-donor mean. Specific HLA alleles were associated with around 18,000 TCR beta sequences at a false discovery rate of 0.05 in a later analysis. Immune exposure information for the cohort was limited to CMV serostatus. Sequencing depth was assumed to be roughly uniform across donors in the presence/absence analyses, though that assumption may not hold. About 17 rarely observed V segments, including chromosome 9 orphons, were excluded from the earlier analysis of some 590 of the donors because counts were too low. This cohort had only TCR beta chains sequenced, and the lack of alpha or paired-chain data limited which features could be detected. Because some donors lacked HLA typing at each locus, the association tests relied only on the typed subset. A further reported finding was that TCR beta sequences accurately predicted the HLA-A and HLA-B alleles for most subjects in the first cohort. According to a later analysis, TCR association rates differed among HLA loci, with DRB1 alleles showing the most associated TCRs and HLA-C alleles showing the fewest. A group of highly shared sequence variants was considered likely to be a technical artifact of the sequencing pipeline. A total of 150 to 200 TCR beta chains were listed by the study as associated with cytomegalovirus. In a later analysis, most CMV-associated TCR beta chains were found to appear HLA-restricted, with HLA associations seemingly driven largely by CMV exposure. According to a later analysis, parvovirus B19, influenza, CMV and Epstein-Barr virus appeared linked to several top co-occurrence clusters. In vitro tests confirmed that a few of the cytomegalovirus-associated TCR beta chains recognize cytomegalovirus antigens. In a later analysis, HLA-associated TCR beta chains showed more clonal expansion and lower generation probabilities than non-associated chains that were equally common. Because the 87-base-pair reads could not distinguish some IMGT-functional V segments, including TRBV6-2 and TRBV6-3, those segments were excluded. In an earlier analysis of around 600 of the donors, most TCR beta V segments appeared in productive rearrangements about 87% or about 30% of the time, broadly matching IMGT annotations. Correlated functional status among segregating V segments might reflect linkage disequilibrium, but an unknown experimental factor could not be ruled out.

Library preparation employed the immunoSEQ multiplex PCR assay. For the multiplex PCR, a mixture combining 60 forward primers for TCR Vbeta segments and 13 reverse primers for TCR Jbeta segments was used. A multiplex PCR assay on genomic DNA amplified the CDR3 region of rearranged TCR beta genes. The amplified TCR beta libraries were sequenced on the Illumina HiSeq System as 87-base-pair reads. From the authors' description of their analysis: In a later analysis, 70 million to 95 million unique TCR beta chains were counted across the roughly 670 repertoires, and roughly 11 million of these chains were shared by at least two donors. Raw reads were error-corrected and collapsed into unique sequences by a nearest-neighbor algorithm in which closely related sequences were merged to remove PCR and sequencing errors. V, D and J gene segments were assigned by aligning CDR3 sequences to IMGT reference sequences. For a sequence to be retained, at least a six-nucleotide match to both a V gene segment and a J gene segment was required. A rearrangement was called productive if the CDR3 had no stop codons and remained in frame with V and J, and every other rearrangement was called non-productive. Following IMGT convention, CDR3 was defined as the stretch from the second conserved V-encoded cysteine up to the conserved J-encoded phenylalanine. The earlier analysis of about 640 of the donors excluded any sequence lacking an unambiguous match to a single V gene segment. In an earlier analysis of 587 of the donors, a V segment was called functional when productive rearrangements were above 56.7%, and segregating when the standard deviation between donors exceeded 5%. A statistical classification framework was built to diagnose cytomegalovirus status from the catalog of TCR beta chain sequences. A later analysis assigned V and J genes by comparing TCR nucleotide sequences with IMGT/GENE-DB human TR gene sequences. In a later analysis, CDR3 sequences and most-parsimonious VDJ recombination scenarios were assigned using the TCRdist pipeline. In a later analysis, each TCR beta chain was defined by its CDR3 amino acid sequence together with its V-gene family, and reads lacking a unique V-gene family were excluded. A later analysis removed several hundred highly shared, low-generation-probability nucleotide sequences to deal with suspected cross-contamination and a sequencing artifact. In a later analysis, a clonal expansion index was calculated for each public chain from normalized within-repertoire ranks of inferred template counts. A later analysis computed generation probabilities with a VDJ recombination model fitted to out-of-frame rearrangements, and checked the results against IGoR. In a later analysis, hypergeometric tests were used to score TCR-TCR, TCR-HLA and TCR-CMV co-occurrence, with a repertoire-size bias correction applied to TCR pairs. False discovery rates were estimated in a later analysis by permuting HLA or CMV assignments 20 times. In a later analysis, co-occurring TCRs were grouped using DBSCAN, and TCRdist sequence similarity was added for clustering within HLA-allele-positive subsets. Co-occurrence clustering excluded repertoires with fewer than 30,000 or more than 120,000 public chains, plus five with anomalous nucleotide sharing. This is the immuneACCESS table as TCRdb keeps it, with only in-frame sequences that have V and J called. A part of the clones is gone; compared with another copy, unresolved V genes explain less than half, and the rest is unexplained. V, J and clone size are taken as reported in that table, and D and trimming were inferred from the DNA itself. The sample table contains 150,000 to 200,000 clones; only one count was recorded for more than 75% of them. The ten most abundant clones make up approximately 0.4% of the sample.

This TCR was recovered from a male donor in good health and CMV-seropositive. Sequenced sample: PBMCs. The sequence joins TRBV5-1 to TRBJ2-5; TRBD2 could be the D gene, as 6 bases match. The DNA sequence is TGCGCCAGCAGCTTTTCGGACTACCCTGGAGAGACCCAGTACTTC. Translated, this gives CASSFSDYPGETQYF. With the rest looked up from the reference TRBV5-1 and TRBJ2-5 genes rather than sequenced, the full variable domain is KAGVTQTPRYLIKTRGQQVTLSCSPISGHRSVSWYQQTPGQGLQFLFEYFSETQRNKGNFPGRFSGRQFSNSRSEMNVSTLELGDSALYLCASSFSDYPGETQYFGPGTRLLVL.